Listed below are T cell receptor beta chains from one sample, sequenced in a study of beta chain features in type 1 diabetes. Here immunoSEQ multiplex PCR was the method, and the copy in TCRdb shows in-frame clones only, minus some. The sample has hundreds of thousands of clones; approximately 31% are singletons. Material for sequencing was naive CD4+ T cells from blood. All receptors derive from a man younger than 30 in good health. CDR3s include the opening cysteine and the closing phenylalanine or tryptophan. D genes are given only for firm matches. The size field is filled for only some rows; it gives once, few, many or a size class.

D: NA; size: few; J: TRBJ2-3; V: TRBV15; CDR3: CATSPRGSTDTQYF; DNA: TGTGCCACCAGCCCTCGGGGTAGCACAGATACGCAGTATTTT
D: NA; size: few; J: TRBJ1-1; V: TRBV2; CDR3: CASSVNGNTEAFF; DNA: TGTGCCAGCAGTGTTAATGGGAACACTGAAGCTTTCTTT
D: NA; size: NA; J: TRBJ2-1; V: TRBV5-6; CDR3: CASSPRQAHQFF; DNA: TGTGCCAGCAGCCCGAGACAGGCCCACCAGTTCTTC
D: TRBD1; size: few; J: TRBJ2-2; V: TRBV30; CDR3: CAWREVGTGWTGELFF; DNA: TGTGCCTGGAGAGAAGTAGGGACAGGATGGACCGGGGAGCTGTTTTTT
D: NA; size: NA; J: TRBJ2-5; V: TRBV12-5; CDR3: CASGPHGETQYF; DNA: TGTGCTAGTGGTCCCCATGGGGAGACCCAGTACTTC
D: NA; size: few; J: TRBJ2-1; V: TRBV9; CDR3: CASSPARVVREQFF; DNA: TGTGCCAGCAGCCCCGCCAGGGTGGTGCGTGAGCAGTTCTTC
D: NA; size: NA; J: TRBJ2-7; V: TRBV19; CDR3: CASSPGSSYEQYF; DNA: TGTGCCAGTAGTCCGGGGAGCAGCTACGAGCAGTACTTC
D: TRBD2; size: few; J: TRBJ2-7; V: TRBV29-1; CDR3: CSVGGRASYEQYF; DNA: TGCAGCGTTGGCGGGAGGGCGTCCTACGAGCAGTACTTC
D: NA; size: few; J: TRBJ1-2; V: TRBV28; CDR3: CASSLKGPKIYGYTF; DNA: TGTGCCAGCAGTTTAAAGGGACCGAAGATCTATGGCTACACCTTC
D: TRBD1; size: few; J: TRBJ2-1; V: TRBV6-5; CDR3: CASSRDRGGSPFF; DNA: TGTGCCAGCAGTCGAGACAGGGGCGGCTCTCCGTTCTTC
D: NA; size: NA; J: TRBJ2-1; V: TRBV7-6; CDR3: CASSPDRYNEQFF; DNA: TGTGCCAGCAGCCCCGACAGGTACAATGAGCAGTTCTTC
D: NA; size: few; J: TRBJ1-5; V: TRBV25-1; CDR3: CASSESLYQPQHF; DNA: TGTGCCAGCAGTGAATCCCTTTACCAGCCCCAGCATTTT
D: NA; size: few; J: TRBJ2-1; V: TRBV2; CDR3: CARSGGQPRGGEQFF; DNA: TGTGCCAGGAGTGGGGGCCAGCCCAGGGGCGGCGAGCAGTTCTTC
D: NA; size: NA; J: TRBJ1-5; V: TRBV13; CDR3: CASSLGPGWSQPQHF; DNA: TGTGCCAGCAGCTTAGGTCCAGGGTGGAGTCAGCCCCAGCATTTT
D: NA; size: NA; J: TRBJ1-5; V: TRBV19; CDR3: CASIGQSYQPQHF; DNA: TGTGCCAGTATAGGACAGAGCTATCAGCCCCAGCATTTT
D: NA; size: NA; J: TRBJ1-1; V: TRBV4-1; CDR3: CASSRGGSWNTEAFF; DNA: TGCGCCAGCAGCCGAGGCGGGTCTTGGAACACTGAAGCTTTCTTT
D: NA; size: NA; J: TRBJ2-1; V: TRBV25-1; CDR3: CASRGTHSYNEQFF; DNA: TGTGCCAGCAGGGGGACTCACTCCTACAATGAGCAGTTCTTC
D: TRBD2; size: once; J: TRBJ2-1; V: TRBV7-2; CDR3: CASSIRAGMGEQFF; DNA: TGTGCCAGCAGCATCCGAGCGGGAATGGGTGAGCAGTTCTTC
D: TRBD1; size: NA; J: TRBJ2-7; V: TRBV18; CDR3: CASSTRDSSSYEQYF; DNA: TGTGCCAGCTCAACCCGGGACAGCAGCTCCTACGAGCAGTACTTC
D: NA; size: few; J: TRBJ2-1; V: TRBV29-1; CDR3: CSVIALSGGYNEQFF; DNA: TGCAGCGTCATCGCCCTCAGCGGAGGTTACAATGAGCAGTTCTTC
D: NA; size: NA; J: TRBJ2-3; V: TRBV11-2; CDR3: CASSLAGAGITDTQYF; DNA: TGTGCCAGCAGCTTAGCTGGCGCGGGCATCACAGATACGCAGTATTTT
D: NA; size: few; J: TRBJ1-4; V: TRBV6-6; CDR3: CASSTTQNEKLFF; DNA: TGTGCCAGCAGTACAACACAGAATGAAAAACTGTTTTTT
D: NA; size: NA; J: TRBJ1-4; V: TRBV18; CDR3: CASSPSGRDEKLFF; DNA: TGTGCCAGCTCACCGTCGGGGAGGGACGAAAAACTGTTTTTT
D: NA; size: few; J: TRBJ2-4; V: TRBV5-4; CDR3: CASSPAKNIQYF; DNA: TGTGCCAGCAGCCCAGCCAAAAACATTCAGTACTTC
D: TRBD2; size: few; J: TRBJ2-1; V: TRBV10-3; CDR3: CAITLREGQGEQFF; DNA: TGTGCCATCACGTTGCGGGAGGGCCAGGGTGAGCAGTTCTTC
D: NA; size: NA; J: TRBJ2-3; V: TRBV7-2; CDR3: CASSFVQTDTQYF; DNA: TGTGCCAGCAGCTTTGTACAGACAGATACGCAGTATTTT
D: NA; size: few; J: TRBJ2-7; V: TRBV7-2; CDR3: CASSSRTGNEQYF; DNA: TGTGCCAGCAGCTCTCGTACAGGGAACGAGCAGTACTTC
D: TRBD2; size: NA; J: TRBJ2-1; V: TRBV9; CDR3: CASSVALAEGYEQFF; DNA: TGTGCCAGCAGCGTAGCTCTAGCGGAGGGGTATGAGCAGTTCTTC
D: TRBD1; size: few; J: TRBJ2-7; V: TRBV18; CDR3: CASSPSWDRGTEQYF; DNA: TGTGCCAGCTCACCTTCCTGGGACAGGGGTACAGAGCAGTACTTC
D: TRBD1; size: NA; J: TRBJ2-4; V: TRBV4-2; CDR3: CASSHNSRTGGLLAKNIQYF; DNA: TGTGCCAGCAGCCACAACAGCCGGACAGGGGGTTTACTAGCCAAAAACATTCAGTACTTC